This passage covers 14 T cell receptor beta chains from one sample sequenced in a study of T-cell reconstitution after alpha-beta-depleted transplantation in children. Molecular barcoding with unique molecular identifiers was used for the TCRbeta library. TCRdb passed the PCR reads through MiXCR, listing each CDR3 protein once. The sample contains 600,000 to 800,000 distinct CDR3 sequences, around 13% of which appear only once. The source material was PBMCs, sampled before TCRalphabeta/CD19-depleted stem cell transplant. These receptors were taken from a girl aged 2 to 10 with congenital amegakaryocytic thrombocytopenia, due to receive a stem cell transplant.

In its sample, this clonotype was seen many times. The gene calls are TRBV7-8 and TRBJ1-2; D unclear. Germline V gene sequence: CDR1 SGHVS, CDR2 FQNEAQ. The CDR3 is made up of 14 amino acids. V dropped 2 bases and J dropped 6 bases, with 13 bases sitting between them. In DNA, the CDR3 is TGTGCCAGCAGCTTACGGGTTTCCGGGGATGGCTACACCTTC. Its translation: CASSLRVSGDGYTF. The whole variable domain, remainder taken from reference TRBV7-8 and TRBJ1-2, is GAGVSQSPRYKVAKRGQDVALRCDPISGHVSLFWYQQALGQGPEFLTYFQNEAQLDKSGLPSDRFFAERPEGSVSTLKIQRTQQEDSAVYLCASSLRVSGDGYTFGSGTRLTVV.

This clonotype has only a few counts. This chain joins TRBV7-9 and TRBJ2-1; D uncertain. V was shortened by 5 bases and J by 10 bases, with 9 bases between the two germline ends. Germline assignment: CDR1 SEHNR and CDR2 FQNEAQ (reference sequence). This CDR3 is built from 11 residues. CDR3: CASSPGFEQFF. CDR3 DNA sequence: TGTGCCAGCAGCCCTGGCTTCGAGCAGTTCTTC.

This clonotype was detected only a few times. The chain has TRBV20-1 and TRBJ1-1; D is uncertain. Trimming stripped 5 bases from V and 7 bases from J, with 17 bases between. The germline V gene has CDR1 DFQATT and CDR2 SNEGSKA (reference sequence). CDR3 length: 13 residues. The CDR3 nucleotides read TGCAGTGCTTCCGACGGGATGTACAGTGAAGCTTTCTTT. Protein sequence: CSASDGMYSEAFF.

This clonotype was counted between two and nine times. The rearrangement links TRBV20-1 to TRBJ2-5; D gene ambiguous. The CDR3 covers 14 residues. Germline CDR1 reads DFQATT; CDR2 reads SNEGSKA (reference sequence). V gave up 3 bases and J gave up 1 base, with 12 bases separating them. The CDR3 coding sequence is TGCAGTGCTAGGATCTGGAAATTCCAAGAGACCCAGTACTTC. Translating gives CSARIWKFQETQYF.

This clonotype was seen only a few times. This sequence joins TRBV28 and TRBJ1-5; D remains ambiguous. Germline assignment: CDR1 MDHEN and CDR2 SYDVKM. Trimming pared 4 bases from V and 0 bases from J, leaving 10 bases between. The CDR3 loop spans 15 amino acids. The CDR3: CASSWAPYSNQPQHF. The CDR3 region has the DNA TGTGCCAGCAGTTGGGCACCATATAGCAATCAGCCCCAGCATTTT.

This clonotype was recorded at least ten times. V gene TRBV28 combines with J gene TRBJ2-1; 9 bases line up with TRBD2. Per the germline V gene, CDR1 is MDHEN and CDR2 is SYDVKM. J gave up 8 bases and V 5 bases, and 10 bases lay outside the gene matches. The CDR3 sequence is 15 residues long. In DNA form, the CDR3 reads TGTGCCAGCAGTGCCACTAGCGGGCCTTTCTATGAGCAGTTCTTC. Residues: CASSATSGPFYEQFF. Drawing the rest from reference TRBV28 and TRBJ2-1, the complete variable domain is DVKVTQSSRYLVKRTGEKVFLECVQDMDHENMFWYRQDPGLGLRLIYFSYDVKMKEKGDIPEGYSVSREKKERFSLILESASTNQTSMYLCASSATSGPFYEQFFGPGTRLTVL.

Comments on this clonotype: The junction departs from the called germline gene at one end, perhaps through a read error. This sequence joins TRBV27 and TRBJ2-1; 8 nucleotides agree with TRBD2. The CDR3 consists of 13 residues. Germline values: CDR1 MNHEY, CDR2 SMNVEV (reference sequence). CDR3 in DNA: TGTGCCAGCAGTTTGAGCGGGGGCAATGAGCAGTGCTTC. Its protein is CASSLSGGNEQCF.

The rearrangement uses TRBV5-6 and TRBJ2-7, with a tentative D call TRBD2 (6 bases). CDR1 is SGHDT and CDR2 is YYEEEE in the germline V gene. The CDR3 is 14 residues long. Trimming shortened V by 5 bases and J by 2 bases, and 14 bases separated the two germline ends. The CDR3 nucleotides are TGTGCCAGCAGGCCGGGACTCCATCCCTACGAGCAGTACTTC. This gives the protein CASRPGLHPYEQYF.

Many counts were recorded for this clonotype. The rearrangement joins TRBV24-1 to TRBJ1-5; D perhaps matches TRBD1 (6 bases). Deletions cut 10 bases from V and 3 bases from J, with 9 bases between. The CDR3 spans 12 residues. CDR1 is KGHDR, CDR2 SFDVKD, per germline. The CDR3 coding sequence is TGTGCCACACAGGGACTCAATCAGCCCCAGCATTTT. Encoded protein: CATQGLNQPQHF.

This clonotype was picked up a small number of times. This chain uses TRBV7-9 with TRBJ2-5; D is undetermined. Between the trimmed V and J ends, which lost 5 bases and 2 bases, there was a span of 9 bases. Germline values: CDR1 SEHNR, CDR2 FQNEAQ (reference sequence). CDR3 length equals 13 residues. Here the CDR3 reads CASSPTRQETQYF. The DNA of the CDR3 is TGTGCCAGCAGCCCAACAAGACAAGAGACCCAGTACTTC.

This clonotype showed up many times. The gene calls are TRBV12-3 or TRBV12-4 and TRBJ2-5; possibly TRBD1 for D (6 bases). CDR3 length: 14 amino acids. V was shortened by 5 bases and J by 4 bases, with 14 bases between the two germline ends. As DNA, the CDR3 is TGTGCCAGCAGTCAGTACGGGACACCAGAGACCCAGTACTTC. It specifies CASSQYGTPETQYF.

V usage is TRBV12-3 or TRBV12-4 and J usage is TRBJ2-4, with D perhaps being TRBD1 or TRBD2 (5 bases each). V lost 4 bases and J lost 2, with 6 bases in between. The CDR3 consists of 13 residues. CDR3 in amino acids: CASSWGSKNIQYF. The CDR3 DNA reads TGTGCCAGCAGTTGGGGGTCCAAAAACATTCAGTACTTC.

The J gene is TRBJ2-1, the V gene TRBV12-3 or TRBV12-4, with 11 bases that match TRBD2. V lost 6 bases, J lost 8 bases, and 15 bases stayed unmatched. This CDR3 has 17 amino acids. In DNA, the CDR3 is TGTGCCAGCAGCTCGACTAGCGGGGACCTTATCTGGGATGAGCAGTTCTTC. This codes for CASSSTSGDLIWDEQFF.

Comment on this clonotype: Sequence at one end of the junction differs from germline and may be a read error. V gene TRBV7-9 combines with J gene TRBJ2-5; D is perhaps TRBD2 (5 bases). Germline values: CDR1 SEHNR, CDR2 FQNEAQ (reference sequence). The CDR3 spans 13 residues. CDR3 DNA sequence: TGTGCCAGCAGCTCCACTAGGAGAGAGACCAAGTACTTC. This gives the protein CASSSTRRETKYF.